The rows below give T cell receptor beta chains drawn from one sample of a study of T cells in Graves' hyperthyroidism and ophthalmopathy. TCRdb re-called the multiplex PCR reads through MiXCR, storing one row per CDR3 protein. In the table there are under 450,000 distinct CDR3 sequences, approximately 18% of which are singletons. The sequenced sample consisted of blood. The receptors shown here come from a woman under 40 with Graves' hyperthyroidism that later progressed to Graves' ophthalmopathy. Both conserved end residues are part of each CDR3. Fields, in order: D gene, clone size, J gene, V gene, CDR3 protein, CDR3 DNA. A D gene is named only where the DNA matches it firmly. Clone size is given for some rows only: seen once, a few or many times, or a class if the clone is expanded.

d_call: NA; clone_size: few; j_call: TRBJ1-2; v_call: TRBV20-1; cdr3_aa: CSSSGREKDGYTF; cdr3_nt: TGCAGTTCCTCTGGACGGGAAAAGGATGGCTACACCTTC
d_call: NA; clone_size: few; j_call: TRBJ2-7; v_call: TRBV11-2; cdr3_aa: CASSLQRGGGDEQYF; cdr3_nt: TGTGCCAGCAGCTTACAACGGGGAGGGGGTGACGAGCAGTACTTC
d_call: TRBD1; clone_size: NA; j_call: TRBJ2-4; v_call: TRBV29-1; cdr3_aa: CSVTDRDSIQYF; cdr3_nt: TGCAGCGTTACCGACAGGGATAGCATTCAGTACTTC
d_call: TRBD2; clone_size: many; j_call: TRBJ2-1; v_call: TRBV20-1; cdr3_aa: CSARDPAREFSNEQFF; cdr3_nt: TGCAGTGCTAGAGATCCCGCGCGGGAGTTTAGCAATGAGCAGTTCTTC
d_call: TRBD1; clone_size: many; j_call: TRBJ2-7; v_call: TRBV5-1; cdr3_aa: CASSLYRGLYEQYF; cdr3_nt: TGCGCCAGCAGCTTATACAGGGGTCTCTACGAGCAGTACTTC
d_call: NA; clone_size: NA; j_call: TRBJ1-1; v_call: TRBV12-3/TRBV12-4; cdr3_aa: CASQRYGDHLPEAFF; cdr3_nt: TGTGCCAGCCAGAGGTACGGGGATCACCTTCCTGAAGCTTTCTTT
d_call: NA; clone_size: few; j_call: TRBJ1-1; v_call: TRBV19; cdr3_aa: CASSRAVFTGYTEAFF; cdr3_nt: TGTGCCAGTAGTCGGGCAGTTTTTACGGGGTACACTGAAGCTTTCTTT
d_call: NA; clone_size: NA; j_call: TRBJ2-3; v_call: TRBV12-3/TRBV12-4; cdr3_aa: CASTKGGPSTDTQYF; cdr3_nt: TGTGCCAGCACCAAGGGGGGGCCAAGCACAGATACGCAGTATTTT
d_call: NA; clone_size: NA; j_call: TRBJ1-5; v_call: TRBV19; cdr3_aa: CASQYRENNQPQHF; cdr3_nt: TGTGCCAGTCAATACAGGGAAAACAATCAGCCCCAGCATTTT
d_call: NA; clone_size: NA; j_call: TRBJ1-4; v_call: TRBV6-6; cdr3_aa: CASSYSSTEKLFF; cdr3_nt: TGTGCCAGCAGTTACTCGTCGACTGAAAAACTGTTTTTT
d_call: NA; clone_size: NA; j_call: TRBJ1-3; v_call: TRBV12-3/TRBV12-4; cdr3_aa: CASRQSGNTIYF; cdr3_nt: TGTGCCAGCAGACAGTCTGGAAACACCATATATTTT
d_call: TRBD1; clone_size: few; j_call: TRBJ2-7; v_call: TRBV4-1; cdr3_aa: CASSEGQGEYEQYF; cdr3_nt: TGCGCCAGCAGCGAAGGACAGGGGGAATACGAGCAGTACTTC
d_call: TRBD1; clone_size: many; j_call: TRBJ1-2; v_call: TRBV6-1; cdr3_aa: CASGRQGGSGYYGYTF; cdr3_nt: TGTGCCAGCGGCCGACAGGGTGGGTCGGGGTACTATGGCTACACCTTC
d_call: TRBD1; clone_size: many; j_call: TRBJ1-5; v_call: TRBV6-1; cdr3_aa: CASRGQGSNQPQHF; cdr3_nt: TGTGCCAGCAGGGGACAGGGGAGCAATCAGCCCCAGCATTTT
d_call: NA; clone_size: many; j_call: TRBJ2-1; v_call: TRBV20-1; cdr3_aa: CSASRFGVIAYNEQFF; cdr3_nt: TGCAGTGCTAGCCGCTTTGGGGTAATAGCCTACAATGAGCAGTTCTTC
d_call: TRBD2; clone_size: NA; j_call: TRBJ2-7; v_call: TRBV7-9; cdr3_aa: CASSLTTSAKLYEQYF; cdr3_nt: TGTGCCAGCAGCTTAACGACTAGCGCGAAGCTCTACGAGCAGTACTTC
d_call: NA; clone_size: many; j_call: TRBJ2-1; v_call: TRBV2; cdr3_aa: CASIAKGRGFNEQFF; cdr3_nt: TGTGCCAGCATCGCCAAAGGTCGGGGGTTCAATGAGCAGTTCTTC
d_call: TRBD2; clone_size: NA; j_call: TRBJ2-2; v_call: TRBV7-9; cdr3_aa: CASSFTSGITAGELFF; cdr3_nt: TGTGCCAGCAGCTTTACTAGCGGGATTACTGCCGGGGAGCTGTTTTTT
d_call: TRBD2; clone_size: many; j_call: TRBJ2-7; v_call: TRBV27; cdr3_aa: CASRGLAGGWDHEQYF; cdr3_nt: TGTGCCAGCAGGGGACTAGCGGGAGGCTGGGACCACGAGCAGTACTTC
d_call: TRBD1; clone_size: NA; j_call: TRBJ1-2; v_call: TRBV28; cdr3_aa: CASSFPGTGNYGYTF; cdr3_nt: TGTGCCAGCAGTTTCCCCGGGACAGGGAATTATGGCTACACCTTC
d_call: NA; clone_size: many; j_call: TRBJ1-2; v_call: TRBV27; cdr3_aa: CASSSGGLYNYGYTF; cdr3_nt: TGTGCCAGCAGTTCTGGCGGGCTCTATAACTATGGCTACACCTTC
d_call: TRBD1; clone_size: many; j_call: TRBJ2-7; v_call: TRBV7-9; cdr3_aa: CASSPGQGHPANGQYF; cdr3_nt: TGTGCCAGCAGCCCCGGACAGGGCCATCCCGCCAATGGGCAGTACTTC
d_call: NA; clone_size: few; j_call: TRBJ2-7; v_call: TRBV7-9; cdr3_aa: CASSLRWDEQYF; cdr3_nt: TGTGCCAGCAGCTTGAGGTGGGACGAGCAGTACTTC
d_call: NA; clone_size: few; j_call: TRBJ1-5; v_call: TRBV7-9; cdr3_aa: CASSLYNNQPQHF; cdr3_nt: TGTGCCAGCAGCTTATATAACAATCAGCCCCAGCATTTT
d_call: NA; clone_size: many; j_call: TRBJ2-7; v_call: TRBV5-6; cdr3_aa: CASSETNSYEQYF; cdr3_nt: TGTGCCAGCAGCGAGACAAACTCCTACGAGCAGTACTTC
d_call: NA; clone_size: many; j_call: TRBJ2-7; v_call: TRBV2; cdr3_aa: CASTSRHRATWEQYF; cdr3_nt: TGTGCCAGCACCTCCAGACACAGGGCCACTTGGGAGCAGTACTTC
d_call: TRBD2; clone_size: many; j_call: TRBJ2-3; v_call: TRBV7-9; cdr3_aa: CASSPDSGRSPDTQYF; cdr3_nt: TGTGCCAGCAGCCCCGATAGCGGGAGGTCGCCAGATACGCAGTATTTT
d_call: TRBD1; clone_size: many; j_call: TRBJ1-1; v_call: TRBV20-1; cdr3_aa: CSARNRGLGTEAFF; cdr3_nt: TGCAGTGCTAGAAACAGGGGGCTGGGGACTGAAGCTTTCTTT
d_call: TRBD1; clone_size: many; j_call: TRBJ2-5; v_call: TRBV10-3; cdr3_aa: CAISESRDRGSSRETQYF; cdr3_nt: TGTGCCATCAGTGAGTCAAGGGACAGGGGGTCTTCGCGGGAGACCCAGTACTTC
d_call: TRBD1; clone_size: many; j_call: TRBJ1-1; v_call: TRBV5-5; cdr3_aa: CASSLTGGRTEAFF; cdr3_nt: TGTGCCAGCAGCTTGACAGGGGGTAGGACTGAAGCTTTCTTT
d_call: NA; clone_size: NA; j_call: TRBJ2-5; v_call: TRBV6-1; cdr3_aa: CASSVRTAETQYF; cdr3_nt: TGTGCCAGCAGTGTTAGGACTGCGGAGACCCAGTACTTC